This TCR beta chain was profiled in a study of shared clonotypes between healthy human individuals. The repertoire was sequenced with immunoSEQ multiplex PCR; TCRdb's copy has only in-frame clones and lacks some. The sample has millions of clones; more than 80% are singletons. In germline, CDR1 is ENHRY, CDR2 SYGVKD. This CDR3 is 14 amino acids long. V shed 0 bases and J shed 8 bases, with 11 bases lying between them. The investigators split CD4+ cells into a CD45RA+ naive subset and a CD45RA-negative memory subset. This TCR was sampled from a man aged 18 to 35 in good health. This rearrangement joins TRBV10-3 to TRBJ2-1; maybe TRBD2 (5 bases). The sample taken for sequencing was naive CD4+ T cells sorted from blood. The subset is: CD45RA+ positively selected. The CDR3 here is CAISESGSWDEQFF. The CDR3 DNA is TGTGCCATCAGTGAGTCGGGGAGTTGGGATGAGCAGTTCTTC.